Reported below is one T cell receptor beta chain. This specimen comes from a study of control samples from healthy donors and cancer patients. This CDR3 contains 15 residues. The V gene lost 0 bases and the J gene lost 3 bases, with 9 bases spanning the gap. CDR1 and CDR2 (germline): SGDLS, YYNGEE. The data were produced by immunoSEQ multiplex PCR, yet TCRdb's version contains in-frame clones alone and is incomplete. The repertoire holds roughly 130,000 clones, 85% to 95% seen once, with approximately 9% in the top ten. Source material: blood. The sequence derives from a young man in good health. The chain combines TRBV9 with TRBJ1-4; tentative D call: TRBD1 (6 bases). As DNA, the CDR3 is TGTGCCAGCAGCGTAGGGGGGCATCCTAATGAAAAACTGTTTTTT. Translation: CASSVGGHPNEKLFF. Supplemented by reference TRBV9 and TRBJ1-4, the full variable domain reads DSGVTQTPKHLITATGQRVTLRCSPRSGDLSVYWYQQSLDQGLQFLIQYYNGEERAKGNILERFSAQQFPDLHSELNLSSLELGDSALYFCASSVGGHPNEKLFFGSGTQLSVL.